Listed below are T cell receptor beta chains from one sample, sequenced in a study of cytomegalovirus exposure and HLA in healthy donors. Sequencing was performed with immunoSEQ multiplex PCR; in TCRdb, only in-frame clones are kept and a portion is missing. This table holds 150,000 to 200,000 clones, 75% found once. The sequenced material came from PBMCs. These receptors originate from a woman between 45 and 65 years old in good health and CMV-seropositive. Each CDR3 is given with its conserved first and last residue. A D gene is named only where the DNA matches it firmly. A row's size may be missing; if present it is once, few, many or a size class.

cdr3_length clone_size j_call v_call d_call cdr3_nt cdr3_aa
11 NA TRBJ2-7 TRBV30 NA TGTGCCTGGAGTATAACCTACGAGCAGTACTTC CAWSITYEQYF
14 NA TRBJ2-5 TRBV18 NA TGTGCCAGCCACCCTGGGGGCCCTCCAGAGACCCAGTACTTC CASHPGGPPETQYF
14 NA TRBJ2-1 TRBV29-1 NA TGCAGCGTTGGAAGGGGTAACATCGGCGATGAGCAGTTCTTC CSVGRGNIGDEQFF
15 NA TRBJ2-1 TRBV5-6 TRBD2 TGTGCCAGCAGCTTGAATAGCGGGGAGTACAATGAGCAGTTCTTC CASSLNSGEYNEQFF
18 NA TRBJ1-6 TRBV19 TRBD1 TGTGCCAGTAGTGGGGGACAGCGCTCCAGCTCCTATAATTCACCCCTCCACTTT CASSGGQRSSSYNSPLHF
14 NA TRBJ2-7 TRBV10-3 TRBD1 TGTGCCACCCAGGGGGACACATTCGACTACGAGCAGTACTTC CATQGDTFDYEQYF
15 NA TRBJ2-7 TRBV28 TRBD2 TGTGCCAGCAGGAAACCCGGGACTAGCTCTTCCGAGCAGTACTTC CASRKPGTSSSEQYF
11 once TRBJ2-7 TRBV20-1 NA TGCAGTGCGTCTTCTAGTAACGAGCAGTACTTC CSASSSNEQYF
17 NA TRBJ1-4 TRBV19 NA TGTGCCAGTAGTAGTTATGGAGGGACGGGAACTAATGAAAAACTGTTTTTT CASSSYGGTGTNEKLFF
21 NA TRBJ2-3 TRBV23-1 TRBD1 TGCGCCAGCACCCCATCGGCCGTCGATGGGAAGACAGGGGGTCACACAGATACGCAGTATTTT CASTPSAVDGKTGGHTDTQYF
14 NA TRBJ1-1 TRBV6-4 NA TGTGCCAGCAGAACGACAGCTATGAACACTGAAGCTTTCTTT CASRTTAMNTEAFF
14 NA TRBJ2-5 TRBV11-2 TRBD2 TGTGCCAGCAGCTTAGCGGGGAGGGAGGAGACCCAGTACTTC CASSLAGREETQYF
12 NA TRBJ2-5 TRBV30 NA TGTGCCTGGAGGGCGGCCCGGGGGACCCAGTACTTC CAWRAARGTQYF
13 once TRBJ1-5 TRBV9 NA TGTGCCAGCAGCGGGGGCGTTAATCAGCCCCAGCATTTT CASSGGVNQPQHF
15 NA TRBJ2-5 TRBV15 TRBD1 TGTGCCACCAGCAGAGGACAGGGGCGTCAAGAGACCCAGTACTTC CATSRGQGRQETQYF
14 NA TRBJ2-7 TRBV10-3 TRBD1 TGTGCCATCAGTGCGGACAGGGGAATGGACGAGCAGTACTTC CAISADRGMDEQYF
15 NA TRBJ1-1 TRBV5-1 TRBD1 TGCGCCAGCAGCAAAGACAGGGGGCTAGGGGCTGAAGCTTTCTTT CASSKDRGLGAEAFF
15 NA TRBJ2-3 TRBV19 TRBD2 TGTGCCAGCCGAAGGGCGGGGGGAAGGACAGATACGCAGTATTTT CASRRAGGRTDTQYF
12 NA TRBJ2-3 TRBV10-1 NA TGCGCCAGCAGTGAGGGACTGCATACGCAGTATTTT CASSEGLHTQYF
17 NA TRBJ1-1 TRBV2 NA TGTGCCAGCAGTGAAGCTGGGTGGGGGGGCGTGAACACTGAAGCTTTCTTT CASSEAGWGGVNTEAFF
15 NA TRBJ1-1 TRBV30 TRBD1 TGTGCCTGGAGTGCCTTAAGCAGGGGGTGGGCTGAAGCTTTCTTT CAWSALSRGWAEAFF
12 NA TRBJ1-1 TRBV2 NA TGTGCCAGCAGTGACCTAGGCACTGAAGCTTTCTTT CASSDLGTEAFF
14 NA TRBJ1-2 TRBV7-9 TRBD1 TGTGCCAGCAGCTCTCCGGACAGGGGTAATGGCTACACCTTC CASSSPDRGNGYTF
13 few TRBJ2-7 TRBV6-1 TRBD1 TGTGCCATAAGCAGGGGGCTGTCCTACGAGCAGTACTTC CAISRGLSYEQYF
14 NA TRBJ2-5 TRBV5-1 NA TGCGCCAGCAGCTATTATCTTGGGGCAGAGACCCAGTACTTC CASSYYLGAETQYF
13 NA TRBJ1-1 TRBV2 NA TGTGCCAGCACCGGGACAATGAACACTGAAGCTTTCTTT CASTGTMNTEAFF
16 once TRBJ1-2 TRBV6-5 NA TGTGCCAGCAGTTACTCTGTGGGGCCGGTCAAGGGTGGCTACACCTTC CASSYSVGPVKGGYTF
16 NA TRBJ1-6 TRBV25-1 TRBD1 TGTGCCAGCAGTGAAGCAGGGGGCGCGAAGGGGTCACCCCTCCACTTT CASSEAGGAKGSPLHF
12 few TRBJ1-5 TRBV2 NA TGTGCCAGCAGTCTAACAGGTCAGCCCCAGCATTTT CASSLTGQPQHF
13 NA TRBJ2-1 TRBV27 NA TGTGCCAGCAGTCCCCCACTAGATAATGAGCAGTTCTTC CASSPPLDNEQFF
12 once TRBJ1-6 TRBV7-9 NA TGTGCCAGCAGCCCCCGCCGGGGGGAAACTCACTTT CASSPRRGETHF
17 few TRBJ1-3 TRBV7-3 NA TGTGCCAGCAGCTTAAGAATGTCGTTCAGTATTGGAAACACCATATATTTT CASSLRMSFSIGNTIYF
17 NA TRBJ1-2 TRBV6-1 NA TGTGCCAGCAGTGCGGGTCCATTGGACAGCTCTAACTATGGCTACACCTTC CASSAGPLDSSNYGYTF
13 NA TRBJ1-6 TRBV19 NA TGTGCCAGTAGCGGTCAGGAAGGTTCACCCCTCCACTTT CASSGQEGSPLHF
15 NA TRBJ1-2 TRBV5-1 NA TGCGCCAGCAGCTCCCGGGACACGATGAACTATGGCTACACCTTC CASSSRDTMNYGYTF
15 NA TRBJ1-6 TRBV5-5 NA TGTGCCAGCAGCTTGGGTGTCACGGGTAATTCACCCCTCCACTTT CASSLGVTGNSPLHF
17 few TRBJ2-6 TRBV7-2 TRBD1 TGTGCCAGCAGCCCAACGGGACAGGGGGCTGGGGCCAACGTCCTGACTTTC CASSPTGQGAGANVLTF
10 NA TRBJ1-1 TRBV2 NA TGTGCCAGCAAAGTCGAGAAAGCTTTCTTT CASKVEKAFF
13 NA TRBJ1-4 TRBV29-1 TRBD1 TGCAGCGTCCAACAGGGGGCGAATGAAAAACTGTTTTTT CSVQQGANEKLFF
15 NA TRBJ1-1 TRBV6-1 NA TGTGCCAGCAGCCCTGAGCGGGCGGGACGCCTTGAAGCTTTCTTT CASSPERAGRLEAFF
14 few TRBJ2-1 TRBV2 TRBD2 TGTGCCAGCAGGGGACTAGCGACCTACAATGAGCAGTTCTTC CASRGLATYNEQFF
14 NA TRBJ2-3 TRBV5-1 NA TGCGCCAGCAGCCCGACAGGAGACGCAGATACGCAGTATTTT CASSPTGDADTQYF
14 NA TRBJ2-5 TRBV7-9 NA TGTGCCAGCAGCTTAGACCGGGTCGGGGAGACCCAGTACTTC CASSLDRVGETQYF
15 NA TRBJ2-2 TRBV7-7 NA TGTGCCAGCAGTCGTGACACAACGAACACCGGGGAGCTGTTTTTT CASSRDTTNTGELFF